This T cell receptor beta chain was recorded in a study of blood T cells in healthy people across ages. V was clipped by 8 bases and J by 4 bases, with 12 bases between them. Per germline, CDR1 ENHRY and CDR2 SYGVKD. The CDR3 spans 13 residues. In its sample, this clonotype was seen many times. With a J-beta primer mix and a sample-barcoded 5' primer, a second PCR ran 7 to 11 cycles. Each CDR3 protein gets one entry after TCRdb re-called the 5' RACE reads with MiXCR. The sample holds 550,000 to 750,000 distinct CDR3 sequences, 20% to 25% seen once. The receptor was derived from an older man in good health. The sample comprised blood. V is TRBV10-3 and J is TRBJ1-5, with a possible D match to TRBD1 (6 bases). In DNA, the CDR3 is TGTGCCATCCGACAGGAGAAAAATCAGCCCCAGCATTTT. This translates into CAIRQEKNQPQHF.